This T cell receptor beta chain derives from a study of blood T cell repertoires in COVID-19. Repertoires were generated with immunoSEQ multiplex PCR, while TCRdb's copy carries only in-frame clones and drops some. The table has nearly 400,000 clones, around 92% seen once. Deletions cut 5 bases from V and 11 bases from J, with 15 bases between. CDR1 SGHVS and CDR2 FNYEAQ come from the germline V gene. The CDR3 is 13 amino acids. This chain connects TRBV7-6 to TRBJ1-4; unclear D gene. Sequencing was performed on PBMCs or T cells enriched from blood (not recorded which). This receptor was taken from a woman aged 25 to 39 who had recovered from COVID-19. CDR3 region: CASSGGATEKLFF. DNA of the CDR3: TGTGCCAGCAGCGGAGGAGCCACAGAGAAACTGTTTTTT.